This T cell receptor (beta chain) was sequenced during a study of shared T cell receptors in the human thymus. The CDR3 has 17 residues. Libraries were prepared by immunoSEQ multiplex PCR; TCRdb keeps only in-frame clonotypes and omits some of them. The sample yields hundreds of thousands of clones, roughly 90% seen once. The data also belong to a second study, concerning human thymus T cells.

V gene TRBV21-1 combines with J gene TRBJ2-3; the table gives TRBD2 as D, unverified against the DNA. TRBV21-1 is a known pseudogene. The source is a boy under three years old with a congenital heart defect. The specimen sequenced was thymocytes. The CDR3 here is CASSFRLAGKGTDTQYF. CDR3 sequence (DNA): TGTGCCAGCAGCTTCCGACTAGCGGGAAAGGGCACAGATACGCAGTATTTT.